The 2 T cell receptor beta chains reported below all come from one sample, sequenced in a study of CD8 T cells in ankylosing spondylitis. TCRdb redid the calling of the 5' RACE reads with MiXCR, one entry per CDR3 protein. This sample yields 350,000 or so distinct CDR3 sequences, of which roughly 15% are seen a single time; about 1% belongs to the top ten. Sequenced input: blood, either unsorted or a sorted T cell fraction (not recorded which). These receptors were taken from a male donor with ankylosing spondylitis or in good health (not recorded which).

This clonotype has just a few counts. V usage is TRBV12-3 or TRBV12-4 and J usage is TRBJ2-7; D is perhaps TRBD1 (5 bases). V was shortened by 1 base and J by 4 bases, with 11 bases between the two germline ends. The CDR3 loop spans 14 amino acids. The CDR3 sequence: CASSLVGEDYEQYF. Written as DNA, the CDR3 is TGTGCCAGCAGTTTAGTAGGGGAAGATTACGAGCAGTACTTC.

This chain joins TRBV10-3 and TRBJ2-7; 12 bases are shared with TRBD1. Germline trimming cut 6 bases from V and 6 bases from J; bases unmatched to any gene: 6. From germline, CDR1 is ENHRY and CDR2 SYGVKD. The CDR3 is 14 amino acids. The CDR3 spells CAIRRGTGGLEQYF. The DNA of the CDR3 is TGTGCCATCAGGCGGGGGACAGGGGGCCTCGAGCAGTACTTC.